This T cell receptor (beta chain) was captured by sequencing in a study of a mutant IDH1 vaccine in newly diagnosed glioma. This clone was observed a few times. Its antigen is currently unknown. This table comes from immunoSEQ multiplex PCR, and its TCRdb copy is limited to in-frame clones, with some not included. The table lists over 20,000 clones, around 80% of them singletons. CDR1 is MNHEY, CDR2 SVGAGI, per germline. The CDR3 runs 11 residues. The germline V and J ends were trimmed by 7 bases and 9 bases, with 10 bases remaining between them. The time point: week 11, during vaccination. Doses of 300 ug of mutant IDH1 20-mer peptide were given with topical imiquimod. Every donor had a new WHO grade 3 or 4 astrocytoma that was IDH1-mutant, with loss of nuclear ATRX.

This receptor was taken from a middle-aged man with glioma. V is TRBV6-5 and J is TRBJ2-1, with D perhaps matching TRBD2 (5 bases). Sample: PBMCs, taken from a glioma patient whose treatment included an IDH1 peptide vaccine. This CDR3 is CASTQGSEQFF. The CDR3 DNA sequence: TGTGCCAGCACCCAAGGGAGTGAGCAGTTCTTC.